This T cell receptor (beta chain) was sequenced in a study of T-cell reconstitution after alpha-beta-depleted transplantation in children. As concerns this clonotype: Its matching antigen is unknown.

V was trimmed by 0 bases and J by 9 bases, leaving 9 bases between them. Germline assignment: CDR1 LNHDA and CDR2 SQIVND (reference sequence). The CDR3 has 13 residues. During its preparation, the TCRbeta library received unique molecular identifiers. MiXCR was run by TCRdb on the PCR reads, yielding one entry per CDR3 protein. This table holds about 600,000 distinct CDR3 sequences, over 10% found once. Study-wide points: Alpha-beta T cells present about two months after transplant were reported to originate from several hundred expanded graft clones.

The rearrangement uses TRBV19 and TRBJ2-1; D is unclear. This sequence originates from a male patient younger than 18 who had a stem cell transplant for acute myeloid leukemia, so the T cells may come from the graft donor. This sample comprised PBMCs, mostly from graft donor cells, obtained 360 days after TCRalphabeta/CD19-depleted stem cell transplant. The CDR3 nucleotides are TGTGCCAGTAGTATAGATAGACTGGCTGAGCAGTTCTTC. This encodes CASSIDRLAEQFF.